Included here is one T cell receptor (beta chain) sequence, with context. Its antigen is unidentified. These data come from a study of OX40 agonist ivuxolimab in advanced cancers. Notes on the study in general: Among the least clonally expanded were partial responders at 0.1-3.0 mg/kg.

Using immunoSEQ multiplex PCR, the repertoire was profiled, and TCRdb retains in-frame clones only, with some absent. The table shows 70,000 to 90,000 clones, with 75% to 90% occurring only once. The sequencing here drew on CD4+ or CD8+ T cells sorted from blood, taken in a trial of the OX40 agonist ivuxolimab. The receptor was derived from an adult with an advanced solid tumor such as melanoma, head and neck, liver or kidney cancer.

The CDR3 reads CASSLRQTGLSNQPQHF. Written as DNA, the CDR3 is TGTGCCAGCAGCTTACGTCAAACGGGACTGAGCAATCAGCCCCAGCATTTT. The V and J genes are TRBV7-8 and TRBJ1-5; a weak D match, TRBD1 (5 bases). Germline CDR1 is SGHVS and CDR2 is FQNEAQ. V was cut by 2 bases and J by 1 base, with 15 bases left in between. The CDR3 totals 17 residues.